Following are 27 T cell receptor beta chains from one sample sequenced in a study of blood T cell repertoires in COVID-19. Method: immunoSEQ multiplex PCR; TCRdb's copy keeps in-frame clones and lacks some. The data show roughly 140,000 clones, approximately 80% seen once. Sequenced: peripheral blood. Receptors originate from a man aged 55 to 70 with acute or convalescent COVID-19.

The chain recombines TRBV7-9 with TRBJ1-4, with 7 bases lining up with TRBD1. The CDR3 is 16 residues long. After removal of 1 base from V and 7 bases from J, the junction contained 9 bases not matched to a gene. Germline lookup yields CDR1 SEHNR and CDR2 FQNEAQ (reference sequence). Here the CDR3 DNA reads TGTGCCAGCAGCTTAGGGACAGGTACTACGGGTGAAAAACTGTTTTTT. Its translation is CASSLGTGTTGEKLFF.

The V gene is TRBV30, the J gene TRBJ2-6; weak D call: TRBD1 (5 bases). V lost 4 bases and J lost 0, with 13 bases in between. This CDR3 comprises 16 residues. Germline loops: CDR1 GTSNPN, CDR2 SVGIG (reference sequence). The CDR3 sequence: CAWKGVRTSGANVLTF. In DNA form, the CDR3 reads TGTGCCTGGAAAGGGGTGCGAACCTCTGGGGCCAACGTCCTGACTTTC.

The V and J genes are TRBV27 and TRBJ2-5; D remains ambiguous. The CDR3 has 13 residues. CDR1 MNHEY and CDR2 SMNVEV come from the germline V gene (reference sequence). V was shortened by 4 bases and J by 4 bases, with 10 bases between the two germline ends. CDR3 amino acids: CASSWALGETQYF. CDR3 nucleotides: TGTGCCAGCAGTTGGGCCCTGGGAGAGACCCAGTACTTC.

The DNA of the CDR3 is TGTGCCAGCAGTCCCACCGGGACACCGAACACTGAAGCTTTCTTT. It is translated as CASSPTGTPNTEAFF. The gene calls are TRBV6-5 and TRBJ1-1, with D possibly matching TRBD1 (6 bases). Germline V gene lookup returns CDR1 MNHEY and CDR2 SVGAGI. The CDR3 loop spans 15 amino acids. V was clipped by 5 bases and J by 1 base, with 14 bases between them.

The CDR3 protein is CASSLGSRGRNYGYTF. Here the CDR3 DNA reads TGTGCCAGCAGTCTGGGGTCCAGGGGGCGCAACTATGGCTACACCTTC. This chain links TRBV28 with TRBJ1-2; 8 nucleotides agree with TRBD1. The V and J ends lost 5 bases and 2 bases, in that order; junction bases with no gene match: 10. From germline, CDR1 is MDHEN and CDR2 SYDVKM. CDR3 length equals 16 residues.

The chain is built from TRBV9 and TRBJ2-3, with 9 bases aligning to TRBD2. After removal of 0 bases from V and 6 bases from J, the junction contained 8 bases not matched to a gene. The germline V gene has CDR1 SGDLS and CDR2 YYNGEE. CDR3 length: 16 residues. The CDR3 DNA reads as TGTGCCAGCAGCGTAGGGGTGGCGGGGGGGCAGGATACGCAGTATTTT. Residues: CASSVGVAGGQDTQYF.

This chain links TRBV5-4 with TRBJ1-6, with 9 bases matching TRBD1. V lost 2 bases and J lost 10; bases outside the gene matches: 7. CDR3 size: 15 residues. Germline V gene lookup returns CDR1 SGHNT and CDR2 YYREEE (reference sequence). The CDR3 here is CASSFGDRVVSPLHF. CDR3 sequence (DNA): TGTGCCAGCAGCTTCGGGGACAGGGTTGTCTCACCCCTCCACTTT.

The gene calls are TRBV5-1 and TRBJ2-7, with TRBD2 matching over 11 bases. The CDR3 is 14 residues long. Germline CDR1 reads SGHRS; CDR2 reads YFSETQ. V dropped 2 bases and J dropped 6; count of bases not matched to a gene: 4. CDR3 in DNA: TGCGCCAGCAGCTTACTAGCGGGAGAGGGCGAGCAGTACTTC. It encodes CASSLLAGEGEQYF. Supplemented by reference TRBV5-1 and TRBJ2-7, the full variable domain reads KAGVTQTPRYLIKTRGQQVTLSCSPISGHRSVSWYQQTPGQGLQFLFEYFSETQRNKGNFPGRFSGRQFSNSRSEMNVSTLELGDSALYLCASSLLAGEGEQYFGPGTRLTVT.

The chain recombines TRBV5-1 with TRBJ2-4; 14 bases match TRBD2. V was pared by 3 bases and J by 2 bases, with 4 bases of the junction left unmatched. CDR1 and CDR2 (germline): SGHRS, YFSETQ. CDR3 length: 17 residues. CDR3: CASSSWTSGGSKNIQYF. The CDR3 region has the DNA TGCGCCAGCAGCTCCTGGACTAGCGGGGGGTCCAAAAACATTCAGTACTTC.

The chain has TRBV7-9 and TRBJ2-1; perhaps TRBD1 as D (5 bases). V lost 4 bases and J lost 7, with 14 bases in between. Looked up from germline, CDR1 is SEHNR and CDR2 is FQNEAQ (reference sequence). CDR3 length equals 14 residues. CDR3 amino acids: CASSSDQGRNEQFF. CDR3 DNA sequence: TGTGCCAGCAGCTCAGACCAGGGAAGGAATGAGCAGTTCTTC.

The chain carries TRBV30 and TRBJ1-2; TRBD1 might be the D (6 bases). The CDR3 length is 11 residues. With 2 bases removed from V and 8 bases from J, the gap between germline ends came to 9 bases. CDR1 is GTSNPN, CDR2 SVGIG, per germline (reference sequence). CDR3 sequence reads: CAWSQGSGYTF. DNA of the CDR3: TGTGCCTGGAGTCAGGGGTCCGGCTACACCTTC.

The chain recombines TRBV2 with TRBJ1-2; a possible D gene is TRBD1 (5 bases). From germline, CDR1 is SNHLY and CDR2 FYNNEI. CDR3 size: 16 residues. Trimming removed 8 bases at V and 8 bases at J, with 27 bases between. The CDR3 DNA sequence: TGTGCCAGCTCTACGGCCTCCCCCGGTCAGGGTGTAGGCTACACCTTC. This translates into CASSTASPGQGVGYTF.

The rearrangement joins TRBV10-1 to TRBJ1-5; possibly TRBD1 for D (6 bases). With 6 bases removed from V and 5 bases from J, the gap between germline ends came to 14 bases. The CDR3 totals 14 residues. Per the germline V gene, CDR1 is WNHNN and CDR2 is SYGVQD (reference sequence). For the CDR3, the DNA is TGCGCCAGCAGGAAACAGGGACCCCATCAGCCCCAGCATTTT. This translates into CASRKQGPHQPQHF.

CDR3 nucleotide sequence: TGTGCCAGCACCACAACGGGGGGCACCGGGGAGCTGTTTTTT. This codes for CASTTTGGTGELFF. The chain combines TRBV9 with TRBJ2-2; 7 bases match TRBD2. Unmatched junction bases numbered 6, after V lost 6 bases and J lost 4 bases. The CDR3 sequence is 14 residues long. Germline loops: CDR1 SGDLS, CDR2 YYNGEE.

The rearrangement joins TRBV5-4 to TRBJ2-1; D might be TRBD1 (5 bases). This CDR3 is built from 16 residues. In germline, CDR1 is SGHNT, CDR2 YYREEE (reference sequence). The V gene lost 0 bases and the J gene lost 1 base, with 11 bases spanning the gap. The CDR3: CASSLGQPSSYNEQFF. DNA of the CDR3: TGTGCCAGCAGCTTGGGACAGCCGTCATCCTACAATGAGCAGTTCTTC.

This clone was seen ten or more times. The chain links TRBV7-3 to TRBJ2-6; possible D gene TRBD1, 5 bases. The V end lost 5 bases, the J end lost 1 base, and 9 bases lay between the germline ends. The germline V gene has CDR1 SGHTA and CDR2 FQGTGA. The length of the CDR3 is 15 residues. The CDR3 is CASSRDRSGANVLTF. CDR3 coding DNA: TGTGCCAGCAGCCGAGACAGATCTGGGGCCAACGTCCTGACTTTC.

The rearrangement uses TRBV6-6 and TRBJ1-1, with a possible D match to TRBD1 (6 bases). Germline values: CDR1 MNHNY, CDR2 SVGAGI (reference sequence). Trimming took 2 bases from V and 4 from J, leaving 11 bases between them. This CDR3 comprises 14 residues. DNA for the CDR3: TGTGCCAGCAGTTACAAGGTGGACAGCACTGAAGCTTTCTTT. This translates into CASSYKVDSTEAFF.

V and J are TRBV9 and TRBJ2-7, with D unclear. The CDR3 is 14 residues long. V lost 4 bases and J lost 3, with 14 bases in between. The V gene's germline CDR1 is SGDLS and CDR2 YYNGEE. CDR3 DNA: TGTGCCAGCAGCCTCAGGTCTGTCGGCTACGAGCAGTACTTC. Encoded protein: CASSLRSVGYEQYF.

The rearrangement uses TRBV7-3 and TRBJ2-3; D is perhaps TRBD2 (6 bases). V lost 2 bases to trimming and J lost 0 bases, with 9 bases between them. The germline V gene has CDR1 SGHTA and CDR2 FQGTGA. The CDR3 runs to 15 residues. The CDR3 sequence is CASSLLGGSTDTQYF. As DNA, the CDR3 is TGTGCCAGCAGCTTATTAGGAGGGAGCACAGATACGCAGTATTTT. Based on the CDR3 plus reference TRBV7-3 and TRBJ2-3, the full variable domain is GAGVSQTPSNKVTEKGKYVELRCDPISGHTALYWYRQSLGQGPEFLIYFQGTGAADDSGLPNDRFFAVRPEGSVSTLKIQRTERGDSAVYLCASSLLGGSTDTQYFGPGTRLTVL.

The chain carries TRBV15 and TRBJ1-3; no reliable D call. The CDR3 loop spans 13 amino acids. V was cut by 5 bases and J by 7 bases, with 12 bases left in between. From germline, CDR1 is LNHNV and CDR2 YYDKDF (reference sequence). The CDR3 reads CATSSRRGNTIYF. In nucleotides, the CDR3 is TGTGCCACCAGCTCAAGACGCGGGAACACCATATATTTT.

The chain has TRBV11-1 and TRBJ2-7, with 9 bases aligning to TRBD1. The CDR3 loop spans 16 amino acids. With V trimmed by 1 base and J by 1 base, 5 bases remained unmatched. CDR1 and CDR2 from the germline V gene are SGHAT and FQDESV (reference sequence). The CDR3 here is CASSLDLGQGSYEQYF. The DNA of the CDR3 is TGTGCCAGCAGCTTAGATTTGGGACAGGGATCCTACGAGCAGTACTTC.

Comment on this clone: Other DNA sequences from this sample encode an identical CDR3 as well. The chain couples TRBV19 to TRBJ1-1, with a possible D match to TRBD1 (5 bases). Deletions cut 5 bases from V and 2 bases from J, with 9 bases between. From germline, CDR1 is LNHDA and CDR2 SQIVND (reference sequence). The CDR3 has 13 residues. CDR3 DNA sequence: TGTGCCAGTAGTCCTAGGGGAAACACTGAAGCTTTCTTT. Its protein is CASSPRGNTEAFF.

V usage is TRBV5-4 and J usage is TRBJ2-5; a possible D gene is TRBD1 (5 bases). The V gene lost 0 bases and the J gene lost 1 base, with 7 bases spanning the gap. This CDR3 contains 14 residues. CDR1 SGHNT and CDR2 YYREEE come from the germline V gene (reference sequence). The chain's CDR3 is CASSLGQIQETQYF. In nucleotides, the CDR3 is TGTGCCAGCAGCTTGGGACAGATCCAAGAGACCCAGTACTTC.

This chain links TRBV29-1 with TRBJ2-4; 10 nucleotides line up with TRBD1. The CDR3 is 15 amino acids. Trimming took 7 bases from V and 3 from J; bases not matched to a gene: 9. CDR1 is SQVTM and CDR2 is ANQGSEA in the germline V gene. In DNA form, the CDR3 reads TGCAGCGCTAAGTCGACAGGGGGCGGCAAAAACATTCAGTACTTC. The encoded protein is CSAKSTGGGKNIQYF.

The rearrangement uses TRBV4-1 and TRBJ2-5; 8 bases agree with TRBD2. V lost 0 bases, J lost 5 bases, and 8 bases stayed unmatched. CDR1 and CDR2 (germline): MGHRA, YSYEKL. This CDR3 contains 16 residues. CDR3 coding DNA: TGCGCCAGCAGCCAAGAGGGCCTAGCGGGTGCGGAGACCCAGTACTTC. Amino acid sequence: CASSQEGLAGAETQYF.

The V gene is TRBV18, the J gene TRBJ2-2, with 9 bases aligning to TRBD1. CDR3 size: 16 residues. Germline V gene sequence: CDR1 KGHSH, CDR2 LQKENI. V gave up 7 bases and J gave up 4 bases; unmatched junction bases: 10. CDR3 loop: CASFSGTGRSTGELFF. The CDR3 nucleotides read TGTGCCAGCTTCTCCGGGACAGGGAGAAGCACCGGGGAGCTGTTTTTT. The entire variable domain, with the rest obtained from reference TRBV18 and TRBJ2-2, is as follows: NAGVMQNPRHLVRRRGQEARLRCSPMKGHSHVYWYRQLPEEGLKFMVYLQKENIIDESGMPKERFSAEFPKEGPSILRIQQVVRGDSAAYFCASFSGTGRSTGELFFGEGSRLTVL.

The J gene is TRBJ1-2, the V gene TRBV6-5; 8 positions agree with TRBD1. V trimming: 2 bases; J trimming: 3 bases; junction bases outside the gene matches: 8. The germline gives CDR1 MNHEY, CDR2 SVGAGI. The CDR3 is 16 residues long. The CDR3 DNA reads TGTGCCAGCAGTTACCTCTCTGGACAGGGTGACTATGGCTACACCTTC. Translating it yields CASSYLSGQGDYGYTF.